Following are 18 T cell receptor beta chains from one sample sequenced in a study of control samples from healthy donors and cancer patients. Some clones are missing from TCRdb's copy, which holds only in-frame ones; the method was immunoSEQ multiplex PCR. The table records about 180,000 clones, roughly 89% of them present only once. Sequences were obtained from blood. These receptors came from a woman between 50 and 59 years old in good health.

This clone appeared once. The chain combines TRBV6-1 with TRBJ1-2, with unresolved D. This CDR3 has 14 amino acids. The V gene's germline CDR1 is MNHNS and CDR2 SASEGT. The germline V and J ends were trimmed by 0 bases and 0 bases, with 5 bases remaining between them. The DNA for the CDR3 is TGTGCCAGCAGTGAAGCAAGGGCTAACTATGGCTACACCTTC. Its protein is CASSEARANYGYTF.

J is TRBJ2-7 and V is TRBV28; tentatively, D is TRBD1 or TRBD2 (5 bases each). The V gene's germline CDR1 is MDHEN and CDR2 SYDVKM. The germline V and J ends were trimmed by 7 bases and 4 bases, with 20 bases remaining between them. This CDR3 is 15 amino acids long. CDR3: CASITSRDLRYEQYF. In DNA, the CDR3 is TGTGCCAGCATTACGAGCCGGGACCTTCGGTACGAGCAGTACTTC. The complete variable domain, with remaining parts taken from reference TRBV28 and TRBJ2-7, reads DVKVTQSSRYLVKRTGEKVFLECVQDMDHENMFWYRQDPGLGLRLIYFSYDVKMKEKGDIPEGYSVSREKKERFSLILESASTNQTSMYLCASITSRDLRYEQYFGPGTRLTVT.

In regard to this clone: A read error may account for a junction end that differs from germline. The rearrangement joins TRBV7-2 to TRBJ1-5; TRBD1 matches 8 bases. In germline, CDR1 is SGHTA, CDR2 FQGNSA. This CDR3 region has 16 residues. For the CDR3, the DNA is TGTGCCAGCAGTGGACAGGGTGGCTATAGCAATCAGCCCCGGCATTTT. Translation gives CASSGQGGYSNQPRHF.

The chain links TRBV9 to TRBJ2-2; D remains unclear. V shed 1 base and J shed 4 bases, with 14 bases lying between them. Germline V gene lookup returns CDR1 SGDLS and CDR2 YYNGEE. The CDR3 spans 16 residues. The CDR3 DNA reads TGTGCCAGCAGCGTAAGATCAGGAATAGGCACCGGGGAGCTGTTTTTT. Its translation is CASSVRSGIGTGELFF.

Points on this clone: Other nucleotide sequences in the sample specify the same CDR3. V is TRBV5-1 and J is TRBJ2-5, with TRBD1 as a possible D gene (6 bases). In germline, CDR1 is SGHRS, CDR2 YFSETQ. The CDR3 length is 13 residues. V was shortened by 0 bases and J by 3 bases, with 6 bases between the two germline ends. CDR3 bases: TGCGCCAGCAGCTTGGGGACAGAAGAGACCCAGTACTTC. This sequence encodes CASSLGTEETQYF. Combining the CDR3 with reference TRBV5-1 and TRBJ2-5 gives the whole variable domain KAGVTQTPRYLIKTRGQQVTLSCSPISGHRSVSWYQQTPGQGLQFLFEYFSETQRNKGNFPGRFSGRQFSNSRSEMNVSTLELGDSALYLCASSLGTEETQYFGPGTRLLVL.

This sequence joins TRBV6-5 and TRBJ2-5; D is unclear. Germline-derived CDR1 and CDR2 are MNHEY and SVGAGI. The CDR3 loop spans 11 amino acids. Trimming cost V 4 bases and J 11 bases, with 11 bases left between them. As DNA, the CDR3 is TGTGCCAGCAGTTTAGATCTGGGGCAGTACTTC. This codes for CASSLDLGQYF.

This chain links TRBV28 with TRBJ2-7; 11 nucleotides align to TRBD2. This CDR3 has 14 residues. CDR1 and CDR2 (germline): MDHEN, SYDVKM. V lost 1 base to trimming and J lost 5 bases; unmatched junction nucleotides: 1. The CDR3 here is CASSLLAGGHEQYF. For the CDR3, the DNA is TGTGCCAGCAGTTTATTAGCGGGAGGGCACGAGCAGTACTTC.

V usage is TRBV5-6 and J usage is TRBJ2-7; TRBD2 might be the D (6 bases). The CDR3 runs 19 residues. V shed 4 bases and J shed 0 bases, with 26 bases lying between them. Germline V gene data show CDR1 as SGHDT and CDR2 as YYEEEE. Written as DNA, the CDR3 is TGTGCCAGCAGCCCCCATGCGGGGCGGCTTGGTCCCCGCTCCTACGAGCAGTACTTC. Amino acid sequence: CASSPHAGRLGPRSYEQYF. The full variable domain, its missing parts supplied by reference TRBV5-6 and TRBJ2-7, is DAGVTQSPTHLIKTRGQQVTLRCSPKSGHDTVSWYQQALGQGPQFIFQYYEEEERQRGNFPDRFSGHQFPNYSSELNVNALLLGDSALYLCASSPHAGRLGPRSYEQYFGPGTRLTVT.

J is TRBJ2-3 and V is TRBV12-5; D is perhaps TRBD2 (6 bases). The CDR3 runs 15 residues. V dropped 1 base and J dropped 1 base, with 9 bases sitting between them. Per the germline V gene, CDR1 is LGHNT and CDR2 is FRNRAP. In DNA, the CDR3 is TGTGCTAGTGGTTTGGGGGCTAGCGGCACAGATACGCAGTATTTT. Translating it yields CASGLGASGTDTQYF.

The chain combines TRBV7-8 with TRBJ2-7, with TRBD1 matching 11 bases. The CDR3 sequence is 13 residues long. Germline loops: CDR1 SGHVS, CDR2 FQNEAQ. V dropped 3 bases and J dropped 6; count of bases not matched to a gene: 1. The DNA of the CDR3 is TGTGCCAGCAGCTTGGGACAGGGGGTCGAGCAGTACTTC. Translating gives CASSLGQGVEQYF.

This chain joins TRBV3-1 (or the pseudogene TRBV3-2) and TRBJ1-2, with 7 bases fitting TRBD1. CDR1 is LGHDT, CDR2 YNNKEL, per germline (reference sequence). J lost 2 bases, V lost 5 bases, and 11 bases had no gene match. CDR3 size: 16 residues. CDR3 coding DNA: TGTGCCAGCAGCTATAAGGGGGCCTCTTTCAACTATGGCTACACCTTC. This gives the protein CASSYKGASFNYGYTF.

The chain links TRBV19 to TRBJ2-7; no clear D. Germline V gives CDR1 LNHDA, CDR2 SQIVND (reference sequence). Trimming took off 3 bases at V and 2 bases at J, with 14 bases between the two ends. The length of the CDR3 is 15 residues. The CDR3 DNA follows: TGTGCCAGTAGTATCGGTGCCCCGCTCACCTACGAGCAGTACTTC. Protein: CASSIGAPLTYEQYF.

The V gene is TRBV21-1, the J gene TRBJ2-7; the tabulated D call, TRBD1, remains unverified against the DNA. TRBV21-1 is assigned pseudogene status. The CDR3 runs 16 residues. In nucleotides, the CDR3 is TGTGCCAGCAACGCGATAAGGACAGGGGATACCTACGAGCAGTACTTC. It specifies CASNAIRTGDTYEQYF.

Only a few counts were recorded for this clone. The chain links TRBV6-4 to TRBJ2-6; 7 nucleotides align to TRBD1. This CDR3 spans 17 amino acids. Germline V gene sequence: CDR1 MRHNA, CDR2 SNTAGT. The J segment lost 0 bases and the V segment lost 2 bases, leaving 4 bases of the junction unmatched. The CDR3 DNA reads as TGTGCCAGCAGTGACACCACAGGGGACTCTGGGGCCAACGTCCTGACTTTC. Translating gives CASSDTTGDSGANVLTF.

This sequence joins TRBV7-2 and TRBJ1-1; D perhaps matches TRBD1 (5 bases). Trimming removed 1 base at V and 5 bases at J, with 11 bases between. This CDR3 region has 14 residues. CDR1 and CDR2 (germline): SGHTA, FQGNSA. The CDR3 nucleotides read TGTGCCAGCAGCTTAGTTGGGGCAAGGACTGAAGCTTTCTTT. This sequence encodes CASSLVGARTEAFF.

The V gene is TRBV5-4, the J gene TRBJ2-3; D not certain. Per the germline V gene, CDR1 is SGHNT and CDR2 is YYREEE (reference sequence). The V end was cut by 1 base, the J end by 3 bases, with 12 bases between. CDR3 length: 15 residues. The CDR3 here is CASSLNRPGTDTQYF. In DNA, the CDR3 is TGTGCCAGCAGCTTGAATAGGCCCGGAACAGATACGCAGTATTTT.

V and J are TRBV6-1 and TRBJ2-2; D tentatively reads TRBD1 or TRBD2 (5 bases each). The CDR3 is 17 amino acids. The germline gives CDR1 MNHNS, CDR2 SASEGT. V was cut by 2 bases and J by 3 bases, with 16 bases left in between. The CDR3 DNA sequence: TGTGCCAGCAGTGAATGGGCAGGGAGATTGGACACCGGGGAGCTGTTTTTT. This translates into CASSEWAGRLDTGELFF.

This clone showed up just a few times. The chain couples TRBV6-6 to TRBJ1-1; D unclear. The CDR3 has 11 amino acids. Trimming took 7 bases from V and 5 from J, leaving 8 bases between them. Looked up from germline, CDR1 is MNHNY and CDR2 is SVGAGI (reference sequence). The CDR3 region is CASIGQTEAFF. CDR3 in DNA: TGTGCCAGCATCGGTCAAACTGAAGCTTTCTTT.